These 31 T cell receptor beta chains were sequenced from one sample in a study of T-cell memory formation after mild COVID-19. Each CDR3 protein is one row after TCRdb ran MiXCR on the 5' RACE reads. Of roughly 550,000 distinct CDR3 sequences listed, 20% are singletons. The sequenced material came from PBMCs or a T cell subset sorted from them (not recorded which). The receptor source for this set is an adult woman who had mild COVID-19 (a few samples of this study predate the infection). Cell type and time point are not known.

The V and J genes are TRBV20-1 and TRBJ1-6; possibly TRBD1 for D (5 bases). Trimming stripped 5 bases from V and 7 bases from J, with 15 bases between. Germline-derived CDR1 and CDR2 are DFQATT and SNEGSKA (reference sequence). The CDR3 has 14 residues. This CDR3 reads CSAEQGIGNSPLHF. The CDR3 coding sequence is TGCAGTGCTGAGCAGGGAATAGGAAATTCACCCCTCCACTTT.

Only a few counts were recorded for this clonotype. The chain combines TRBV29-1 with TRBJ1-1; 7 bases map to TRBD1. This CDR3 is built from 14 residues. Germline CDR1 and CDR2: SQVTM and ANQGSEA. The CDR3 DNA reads TGCAGTGTAAAACACAGGGGAACTAACACTGAAGCTTTCTTT. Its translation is CSVKHRGTNTEAFF. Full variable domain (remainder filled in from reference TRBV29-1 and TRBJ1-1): SAVISQKPSRDICQRGTSLTIQCQVDSQVTMMFWYRQQPGQSLTLIATANQGSEATYESGFVIDKFPISRPNLTFSTLTVSNMSPEDSSIYLCSVKHRGTNTEAFFGQGTRLTVV.

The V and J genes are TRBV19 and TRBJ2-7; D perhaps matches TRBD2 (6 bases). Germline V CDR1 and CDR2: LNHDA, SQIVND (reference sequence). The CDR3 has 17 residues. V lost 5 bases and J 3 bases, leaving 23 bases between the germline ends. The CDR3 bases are TGTGCCAGTAGTGGAAACCCCCGGGGGTATGGGGACTACGAGCAGTACTTC. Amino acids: CASSGNPRGYGDYEQYF.

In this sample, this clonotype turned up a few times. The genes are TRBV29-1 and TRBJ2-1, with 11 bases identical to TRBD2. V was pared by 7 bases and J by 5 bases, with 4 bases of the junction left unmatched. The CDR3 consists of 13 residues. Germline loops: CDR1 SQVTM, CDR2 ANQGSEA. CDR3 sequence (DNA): TGCAGCGGAGGACTAGCGGGCAACAATGAGCAGTTCTTC. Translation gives CSGGLAGNNEQFF.

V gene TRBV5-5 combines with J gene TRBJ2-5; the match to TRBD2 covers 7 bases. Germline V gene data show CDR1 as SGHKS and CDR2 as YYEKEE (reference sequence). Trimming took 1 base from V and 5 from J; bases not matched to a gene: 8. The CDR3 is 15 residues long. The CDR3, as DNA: TGTGCCAGCAGCTTGTGGGGGGAGGGCGTGGAGACCCAGTACTTC. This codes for CASSLWGEGVETQYF.

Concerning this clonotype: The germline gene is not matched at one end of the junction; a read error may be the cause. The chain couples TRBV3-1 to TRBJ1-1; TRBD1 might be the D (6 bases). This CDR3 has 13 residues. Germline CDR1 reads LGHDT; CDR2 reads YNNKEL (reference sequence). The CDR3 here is CDSSLTGNTEAFF. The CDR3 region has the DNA TGTGACAGCAGCCTGACAGGTAACACTGAAGCTTTCTTT.

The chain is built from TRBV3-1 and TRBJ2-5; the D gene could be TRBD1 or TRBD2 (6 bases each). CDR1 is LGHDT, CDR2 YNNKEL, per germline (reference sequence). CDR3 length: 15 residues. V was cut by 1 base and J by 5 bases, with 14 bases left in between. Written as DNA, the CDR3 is TGTGCCAGCAGCCAAGTGGGGGGCGCGGGGGAGACCCAGTACTTC. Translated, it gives CASSQVGGAGETQYF.

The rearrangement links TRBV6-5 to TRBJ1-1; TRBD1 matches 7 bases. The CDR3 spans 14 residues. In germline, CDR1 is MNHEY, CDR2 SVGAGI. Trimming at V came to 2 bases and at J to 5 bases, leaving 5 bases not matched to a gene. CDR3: CASSYQTGETEAFF. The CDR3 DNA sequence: TGTGCCAGCAGTTACCAAACAGGGGAAACTGAAGCTTTCTTT.

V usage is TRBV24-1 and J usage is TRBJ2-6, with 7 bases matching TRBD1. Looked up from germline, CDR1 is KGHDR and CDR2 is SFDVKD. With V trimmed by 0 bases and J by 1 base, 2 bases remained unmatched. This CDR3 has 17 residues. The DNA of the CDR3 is TGTGCCACCAGTGATTTGGCACAGGGGTCTGGGGCCAACGTCCTGACTTTC. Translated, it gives CATSDLAQGSGANVLTF.

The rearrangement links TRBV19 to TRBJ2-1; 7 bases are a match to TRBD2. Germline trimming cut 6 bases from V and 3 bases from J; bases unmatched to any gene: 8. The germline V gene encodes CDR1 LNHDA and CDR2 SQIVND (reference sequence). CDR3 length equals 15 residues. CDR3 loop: CASRNGPGGYNEQFF. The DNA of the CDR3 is TGTGCCAGTAGGAACGGGCCGGGAGGCTACAATGAGCAGTTCTTC.

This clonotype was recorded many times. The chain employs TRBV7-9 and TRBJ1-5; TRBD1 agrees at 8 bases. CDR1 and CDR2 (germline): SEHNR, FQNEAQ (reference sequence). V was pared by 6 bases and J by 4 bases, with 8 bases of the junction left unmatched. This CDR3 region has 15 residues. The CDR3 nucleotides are TGTGCCAGCAGTCGCACAGGGGGTGCTAATCAGCCCCAGCATTTT. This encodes CASSRTGGANQPQHF. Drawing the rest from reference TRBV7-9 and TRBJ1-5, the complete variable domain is DTGVSQNPRHKITKRGQNVTFRCDPISEHNRLYWYRQTLGQGPEFLTYFQNEAQLEKSRLLSDRFSAERPKGSFSTLEIQRTEQGDSAMYLCASSRTGGANQPQHFGDGTRLSIL.

The CDR3 reads CASSSGGTKETQYF. The CDR3 DNA follows: TGCGCCAGCAGCTCGGGGGGTACAAAAGAGACCCAGTACTTC. This chain links TRBV5-1 with TRBJ2-5, with 7 bases matching TRBD2. The CDR3 runs 14 residues. V was clipped by 3 bases and J by 3 bases; unmatched bases: 5. Per germline, CDR1 SGHRS and CDR2 YFSETQ.

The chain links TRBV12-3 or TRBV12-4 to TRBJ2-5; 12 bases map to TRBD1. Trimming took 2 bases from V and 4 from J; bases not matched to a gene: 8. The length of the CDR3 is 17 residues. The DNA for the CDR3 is TGTGCCAGCAGTTTACAGGGGGGACAGGGGGCAGGAGAGACCCAGTACTTC. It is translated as CASSLQGGQGAGETQYF.

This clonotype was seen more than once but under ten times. CDR3 sequence: CASSFRGSLQETQYF. CDR3 nucleotides: TGTGCCAGCAGCTTCCGCGGGAGCCTCCAAGAGACCCAGTACTTC. The V gene is TRBV11-2, the J gene TRBJ2-5; 7 bases are shared with TRBD2. CDR3 size: 15 residues. V dropped 3 bases and J dropped 1; count of bases not matched to a gene: 5. Germline V gene data show CDR1 as SGHAT and CDR2 as FQNNGV.

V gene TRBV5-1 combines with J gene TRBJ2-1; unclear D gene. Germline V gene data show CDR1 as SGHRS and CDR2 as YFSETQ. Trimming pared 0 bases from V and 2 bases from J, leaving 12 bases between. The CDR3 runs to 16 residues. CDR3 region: CASSLEALSTYNEQFF. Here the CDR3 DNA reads TGCGCCAGCAGCTTGGAAGCGCTCAGTACCTACAATGAGCAGTTCTTC.

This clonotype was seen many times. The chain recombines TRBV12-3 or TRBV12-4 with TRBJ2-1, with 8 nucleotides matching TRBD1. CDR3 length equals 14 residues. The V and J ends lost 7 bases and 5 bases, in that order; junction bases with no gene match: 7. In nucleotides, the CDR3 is TGTGCCAGCACCAGGGGGCAGATAAACAATGAGCAGTTCTTC. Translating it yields CASTRGQINNEQFF.

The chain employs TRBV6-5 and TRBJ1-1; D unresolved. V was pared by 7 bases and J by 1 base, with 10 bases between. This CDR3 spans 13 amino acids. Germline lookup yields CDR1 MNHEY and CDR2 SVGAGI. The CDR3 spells CASTPTSNTEAFF. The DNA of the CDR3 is TGTGCCAGCACCCCTACATCGAACACTGAAGCTTTCTTT.

CDR3 nucleotide sequence: TGTGCCAGCAGCCAAGATCTGGCGGGAACGGGGAATGAGCAGTTCTTC. This sequence encodes CASSQDLAGTGNEQFF. This chain links TRBV14 with TRBJ2-1; D is possibly TRBD2 (6 bases). The V and J ends lost 0 bases and 7 bases respectively, with 16 bases between them. This CDR3 is built from 16 residues. Looked up from germline, CDR1 is SGHDN and CDR2 is FVKESK. The full variable domain, with the rest looked up from reference TRBV14 and TRBJ2-1, is EAGVTQFPSHSVIEKGQTVTLRCDPISGHDNLYWYRRVMGKEIKFLLHFVKESKQDESGMPNNRFLAERTGGTYSTLKVQPAELEDSGVYFCASSQDLAGTGNEQFFGPGTRLTVL.

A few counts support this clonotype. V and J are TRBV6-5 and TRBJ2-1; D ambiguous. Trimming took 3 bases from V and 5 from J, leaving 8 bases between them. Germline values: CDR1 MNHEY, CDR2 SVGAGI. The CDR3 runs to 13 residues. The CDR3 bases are TGTGCCAGCAGTTATGGCCCACACAATGAGCAGTTCTTC. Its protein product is CASSYGPHNEQFF.

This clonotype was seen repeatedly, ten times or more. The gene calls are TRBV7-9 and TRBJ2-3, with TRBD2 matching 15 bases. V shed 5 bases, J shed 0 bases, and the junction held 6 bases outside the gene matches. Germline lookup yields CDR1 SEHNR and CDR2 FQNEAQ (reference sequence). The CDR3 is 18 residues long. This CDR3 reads CASSPGLAGGPSTDTQYF. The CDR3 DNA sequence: TGTGCCAGCAGCCCAGGACTAGCGGGAGGGCCCAGCACAGATACGCAGTATTTT.

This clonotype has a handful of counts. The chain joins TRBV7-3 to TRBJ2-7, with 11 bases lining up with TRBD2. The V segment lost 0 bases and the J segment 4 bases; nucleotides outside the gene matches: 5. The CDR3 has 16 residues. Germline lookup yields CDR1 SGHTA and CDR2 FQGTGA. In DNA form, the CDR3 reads TGTGCCAGCAGCTTAACTGGGACTAGCGGAGATTACGAGCAGTACTTC. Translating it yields CASSLTGTSGDYEQYF. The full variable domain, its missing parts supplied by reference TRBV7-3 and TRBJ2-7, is GAGVSQTPSNKVTEKGKYVELRCDPISGHTALYWYRQSLGQGPEFLIYFQGTGAADDSGLPNDRFFAVRPEGSVSTLKIQRTERGDSAVYLCASSLTGTSGDYEQYFGPGTRLTVT.

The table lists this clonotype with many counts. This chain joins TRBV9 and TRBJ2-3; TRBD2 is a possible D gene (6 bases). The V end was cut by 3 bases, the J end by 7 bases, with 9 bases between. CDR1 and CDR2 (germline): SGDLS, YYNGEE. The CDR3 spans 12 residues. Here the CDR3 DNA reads TGTGCCAGCAGCGCTAGCGAAAATACGCAGTATTTT. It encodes CASSASENTQYF.

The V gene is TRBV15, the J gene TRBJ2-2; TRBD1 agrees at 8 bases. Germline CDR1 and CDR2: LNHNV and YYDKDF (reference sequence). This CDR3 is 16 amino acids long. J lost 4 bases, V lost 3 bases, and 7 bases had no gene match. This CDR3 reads CATSSRQGMGTGELFF. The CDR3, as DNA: TGTGCCACCAGCAGTAGACAGGGGATGGGCACCGGGGAGCTGTTTTTT.

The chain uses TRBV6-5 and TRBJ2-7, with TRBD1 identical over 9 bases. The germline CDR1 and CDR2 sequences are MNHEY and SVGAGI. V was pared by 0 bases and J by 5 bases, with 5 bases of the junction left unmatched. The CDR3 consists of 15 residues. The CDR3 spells CASSYSGQGFHEQYF. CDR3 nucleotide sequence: TGTGCCAGCAGTTACTCGGGACAGGGTTTCCACGAGCAGTACTTC.

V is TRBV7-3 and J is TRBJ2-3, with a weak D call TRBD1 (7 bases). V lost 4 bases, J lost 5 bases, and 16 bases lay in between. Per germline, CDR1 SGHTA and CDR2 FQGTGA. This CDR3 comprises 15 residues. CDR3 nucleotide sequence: TGTGCCAGCAGCTCCACAGGGGTCGGGGGAGATACGCAGTATTTT. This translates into CASSSTGVGGDTQYF. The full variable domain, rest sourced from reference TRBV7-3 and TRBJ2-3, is GAGVSQTPSNKVTEKGKYVELRCDPISGHTALYWYRQSLGQGPEFLIYFQGTGAADDSGLPNDRFFAVRPEGSVSTLKIQRTERGDSAVYLCASSSTGVGGDTQYFGPGTRLTVL.

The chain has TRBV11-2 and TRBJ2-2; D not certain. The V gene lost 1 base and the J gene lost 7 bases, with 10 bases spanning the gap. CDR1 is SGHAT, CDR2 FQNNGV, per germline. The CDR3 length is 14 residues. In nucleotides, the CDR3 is TGTGCCAGCAGCTTAGGCAGCTTAGGCGGGGAGCTGTTTTTT. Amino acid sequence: CASSLGSLGGELFF.

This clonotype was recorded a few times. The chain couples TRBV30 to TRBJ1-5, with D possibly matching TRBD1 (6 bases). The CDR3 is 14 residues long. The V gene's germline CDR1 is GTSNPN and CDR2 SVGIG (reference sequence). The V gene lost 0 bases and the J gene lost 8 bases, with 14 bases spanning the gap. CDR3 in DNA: TGTGCCTGGAGTGTTGGTGCAGGGGCCAAGCCCCAGCATTTT. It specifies CAWSVGAGAKPQHF. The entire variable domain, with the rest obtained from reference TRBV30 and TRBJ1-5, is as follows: SQTIHQWPATLVQPVGSPLSLECTVEGTSNPNLYWYRQAAGRGLQLLFYSVGIGQISSEVPQNLSASRPQDRQFILSSKKLLLSDSGFYLCAWSVGAGAKPQHFGDGTRLSIL.

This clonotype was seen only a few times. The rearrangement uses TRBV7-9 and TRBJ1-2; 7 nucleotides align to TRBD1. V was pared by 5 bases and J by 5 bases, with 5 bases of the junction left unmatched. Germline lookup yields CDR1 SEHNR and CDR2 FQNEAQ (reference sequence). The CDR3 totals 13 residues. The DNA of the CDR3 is TGTGCCAGCAGCGCCCCGACAGGGTATGGCTACACCTTC. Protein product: CASSAPTGYGYTF. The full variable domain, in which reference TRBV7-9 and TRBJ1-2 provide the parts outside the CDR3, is DTGVSQNPRHKITKRGQNVTFRCDPISEHNRLYWYRQTLGQGPEFLTYFQNEAQLEKSRLLSDRFSAERPKGSFSTLEIQRTEQGDSAMYLCASSAPTGYGYTFGSGTRLTVV.

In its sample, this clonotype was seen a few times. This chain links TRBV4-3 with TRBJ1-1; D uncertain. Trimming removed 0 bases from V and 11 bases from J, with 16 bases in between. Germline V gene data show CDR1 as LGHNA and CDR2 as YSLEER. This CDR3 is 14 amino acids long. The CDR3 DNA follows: TGCGCCAGCAGCCAAGATTGGCCCGCAGGTCCGGCTTTCTTT. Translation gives CASSQDWPAGPAFF.

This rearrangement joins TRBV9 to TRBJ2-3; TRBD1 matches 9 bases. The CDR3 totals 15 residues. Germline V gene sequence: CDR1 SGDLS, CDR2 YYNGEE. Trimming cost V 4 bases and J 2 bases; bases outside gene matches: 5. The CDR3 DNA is TGTGCCAGCAGCTTACAGGGGGCGTTCACAGATACGCAGTATTTT. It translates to CASSLQGAFTDTQYF.

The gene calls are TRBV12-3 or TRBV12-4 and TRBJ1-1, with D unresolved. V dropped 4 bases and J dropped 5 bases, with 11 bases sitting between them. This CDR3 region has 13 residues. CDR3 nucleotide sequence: TGTGCCAGCAGTTACCCAGCGGGGACTGAAGCTTTCTTT. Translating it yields CASSYPAGTEAFF.